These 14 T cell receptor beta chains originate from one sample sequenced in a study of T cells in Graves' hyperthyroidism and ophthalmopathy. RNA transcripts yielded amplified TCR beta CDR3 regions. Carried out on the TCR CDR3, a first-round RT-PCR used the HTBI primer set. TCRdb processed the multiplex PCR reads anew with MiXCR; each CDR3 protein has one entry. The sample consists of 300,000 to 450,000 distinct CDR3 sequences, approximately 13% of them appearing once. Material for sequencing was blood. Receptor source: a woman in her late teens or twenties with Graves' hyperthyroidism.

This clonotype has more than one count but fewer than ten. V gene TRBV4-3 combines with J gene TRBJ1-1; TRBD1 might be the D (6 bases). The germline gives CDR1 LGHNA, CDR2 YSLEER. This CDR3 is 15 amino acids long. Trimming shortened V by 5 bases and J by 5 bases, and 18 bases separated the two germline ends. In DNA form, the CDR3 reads TGCGCCAGCAGCTTTCGGACGGGCCAGGGGACTGAAGCTTTCTTT. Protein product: CASSFRTGQGTEAFF.

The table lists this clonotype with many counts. This chain's CDR3 is CASKRVFDTEAFF. The CDR3 nucleotides are TGTGCCAGCAAGCGGGTGTTTGACACTGAAGCTTTCTTT. The rearrangement uses TRBV6-2 or TRBV6-3 and TRBJ1-1; D is ambiguous. The CDR3 consists of 13 residues. The V end was cut by 7 bases, the J end by 3 bases, with 12 bases between. The germline CDR1 and CDR2 sequences are MNHEY and SVGEGT.

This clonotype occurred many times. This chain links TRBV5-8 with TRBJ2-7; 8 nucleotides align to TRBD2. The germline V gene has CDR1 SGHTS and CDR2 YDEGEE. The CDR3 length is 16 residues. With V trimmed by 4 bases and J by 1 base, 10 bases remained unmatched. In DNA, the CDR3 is TGTGCCAGCAGCCCTTCGCGACTAGCGATGTCCTACGAGCAGTACTTC. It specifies CASSPSRLAMSYEQYF. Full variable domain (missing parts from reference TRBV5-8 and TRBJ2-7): EAGVTQSPTHLIKTRGQQATLRCSPISGHTSVYWYQQALGLGLQFLLWYDEGEERNRGNFPPRFSGRQFPNYSSELNVNALELEDSALYLCASSPSRLAMSYEQYFGPGTRLTVT.

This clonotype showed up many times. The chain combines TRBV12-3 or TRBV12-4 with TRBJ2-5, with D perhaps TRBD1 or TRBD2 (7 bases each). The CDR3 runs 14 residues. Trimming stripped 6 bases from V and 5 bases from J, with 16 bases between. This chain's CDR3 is CASSPQGEGETQYF. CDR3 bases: TGTGCCAGCAGCCCCCAGGGGGAGGGGGAGACCCAGTACTTC.

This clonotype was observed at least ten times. CDR3 DNA sequence: TGTGCCAGCAGTCCCGCAAGCTCTGGAAACACCATATATTTT. The encoded protein is CASSPASSGNTIYF. The chain carries TRBV28 and TRBJ1-3, with D hard to call. The V end lost 5 bases, the J end lost 0 bases, and 8 bases lay between the germline ends. This CDR3 has 14 amino acids. Germline V gene sequence: CDR1 MDHEN, CDR2 SYDVKM. The entire variable domain, with the rest obtained from reference TRBV28 and TRBJ1-3, is as follows: DVKVTQSSRYLVKRTGEKVFLECVQDMDHENMFWYRQDPGLGLRLIYFSYDVKMKEKGDIPEGYSVSREKKERFSLILESASTNQTSMYLCASSPASSGNTIYFGEGSWLTVV.

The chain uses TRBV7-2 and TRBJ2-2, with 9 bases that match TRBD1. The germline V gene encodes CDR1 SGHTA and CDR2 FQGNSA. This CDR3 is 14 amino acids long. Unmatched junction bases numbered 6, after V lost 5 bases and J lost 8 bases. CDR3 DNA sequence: TGTGCCAGCAGCATACGACAGGGGGTTGGGGAGCTGTTTTTT. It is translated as CASSIRQGVGELFF.

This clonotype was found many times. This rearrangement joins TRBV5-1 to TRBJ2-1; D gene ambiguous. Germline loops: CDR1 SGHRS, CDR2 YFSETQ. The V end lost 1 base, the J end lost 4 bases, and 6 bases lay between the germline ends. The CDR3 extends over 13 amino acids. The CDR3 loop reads CASSLTRYNEQFF. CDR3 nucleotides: TGCGCCAGCAGCTTGACTCGGTACAATGAGCAGTTCTTC.

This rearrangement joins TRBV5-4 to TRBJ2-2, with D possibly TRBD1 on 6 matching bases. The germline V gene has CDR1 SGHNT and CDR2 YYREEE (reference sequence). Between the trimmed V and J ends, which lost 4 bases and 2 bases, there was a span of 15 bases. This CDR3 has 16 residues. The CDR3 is CASSRGTGHNTGELFF. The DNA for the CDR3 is TGTGCCAGCAGCCGGGGAACAGGGCACAACACCGGGGAGCTGTTTTTT.

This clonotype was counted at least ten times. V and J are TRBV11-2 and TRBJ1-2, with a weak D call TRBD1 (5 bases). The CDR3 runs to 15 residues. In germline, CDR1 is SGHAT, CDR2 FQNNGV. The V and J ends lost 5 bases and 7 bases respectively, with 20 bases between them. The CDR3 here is CASSSIPRGESGYTF. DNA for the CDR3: TGTGCCAGCAGCAGTATACCCCGGGGGGAGTCTGGCTACACCTTC. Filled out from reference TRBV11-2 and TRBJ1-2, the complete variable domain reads EAGVAQSPRYKIIEKRQSVAFWCNPISGHATLYWYQQILGQGPKLLIQFQNNGVVDDSQLPKDRFSAERLKGVDSTLKIQPAKLEDSAVYLCASSSIPRGESGYTFGSGTRLTVV.

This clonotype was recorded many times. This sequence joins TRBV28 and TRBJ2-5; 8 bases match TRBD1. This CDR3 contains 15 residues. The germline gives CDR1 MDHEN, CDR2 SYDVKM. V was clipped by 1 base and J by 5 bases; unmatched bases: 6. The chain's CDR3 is CASSLYQGAEETQYF. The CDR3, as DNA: TGTGCCAGCAGTTTATACCAGGGGGCTGAGGAGACCCAGTACTTC.

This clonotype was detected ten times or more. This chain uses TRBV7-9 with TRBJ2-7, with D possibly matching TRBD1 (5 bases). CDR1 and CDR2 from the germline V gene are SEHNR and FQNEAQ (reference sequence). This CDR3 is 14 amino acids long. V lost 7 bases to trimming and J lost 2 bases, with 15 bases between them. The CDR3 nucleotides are TGTGCCAGCACCTGGACCGACAGACCCTACGAGCAGTACTTC. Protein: CASTWTDRPYEQYF.

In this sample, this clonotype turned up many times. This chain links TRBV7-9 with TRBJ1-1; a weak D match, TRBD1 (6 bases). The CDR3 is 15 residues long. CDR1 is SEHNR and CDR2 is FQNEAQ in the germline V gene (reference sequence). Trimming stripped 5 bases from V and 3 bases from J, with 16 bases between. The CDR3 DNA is TGTGCCAGCAGCGGCCATGTGGGGGCGGACACTGAAGCTTTCTTT. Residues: CASSGHVGADTEAFF.

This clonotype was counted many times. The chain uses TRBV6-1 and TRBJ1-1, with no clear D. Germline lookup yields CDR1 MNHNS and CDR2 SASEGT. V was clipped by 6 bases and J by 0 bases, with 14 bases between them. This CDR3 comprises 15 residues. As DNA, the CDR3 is TGTGCCAGCAGCCCCGGTCCCATCCTGAACACTGAAGCTTTCTTT. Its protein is CASSPGPILNTEAFF.

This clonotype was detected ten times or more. The DNA for the CDR3 is TGTGCCAGTAGTCCTGACCCGAGGGGGACAAAAAACACTGAAGCTTTCTTT. Its translation is CASSPDPRGTKNTEAFF. The gene calls are TRBV19 and TRBJ1-1, with D possibly TRBD1 on 6 matching bases. V lost 5 bases to trimming and J lost 2 bases, with 21 bases between them. The CDR3 spans 17 residues. Germline V lookup: CDR1 LNHDA, CDR2 SQIVND (reference sequence). Full variable domain (missing parts from reference TRBV19 and TRBJ1-1): DGGITQSPKYLFRKEGQNVTLSCEQNLNHDAMYWYRQDPGQGLRLIYYSQIVNDFQKGDIAEGYSVSREKKESFPLTVTSAQKNPTAFYLCASSPDPRGTKNTEAFFGQGTRLTVV.